This TCR beta chain is from a study of blood T cell repertoires in COVID-19. Study-level information: COVID-19 samples collected from the United States, Italy and Spain covered acute and convalescent phases. In each case, the material was cDNA or gDNA derived from T cells, B-cell-depleted T cells, or PBMCs.

Original handling: Estimation of nucleated cell counts was performed using reference gene primer amplification. Produced via immunoSEQ multiplex PCR; TCRdb's table is partial and in-frame only. The V and J calls and clone size were taken over from that table, and D and trimming were inferred from the DNA. The data contain 150,000 to 200,000 clones, about 86% of them singletons. CDR3 length equals 17 residues. The J segment lost 0 bases and the V segment lost 6 bases, leaving 11 bases of the junction unmatched. CDR1 is SGHVS and CDR2 is FQNEAQ in the germline V gene. The V call is TRBV7-8, the J call TRBJ1-3; 7 nucleotides agree with TRBD1. Sequences were obtained from peripheral blood. This receptor was obtained from a man aged 60-69 years with acute or convalescent COVID-19. Written as DNA, the CDR3 is TGTGCCAGCAGTTTGCTACCGGACAGGCTCTCTGGAAACACCATATATTTT. It translates to CASSLLPDRLSGNTIYF.